The rows below give T cell receptor beta chains drawn from one sample of a study of beta chain features in type 1 diabetes. Sequencing was performed with immunoSEQ multiplex PCR; in TCRdb, only in-frame clones are kept and a portion is missing. In the table there are nearly 350,000 clones, 7% to 9% of which are singletons. Material: central memory CD4+ T cells from blood. All receptors come from a woman aged 18-29 years in good health. Each CDR3 is given with its conserved first and last residue. The order of the fields is V gene, J gene, D gene, clone size, CDR3 protein, CDR3 DNA. D genes are given only for firm matches. Size tells how often a clone was seen (once, few, many) or the class of an expanded clone, and some rows leave it out.

v_call: TRBV6-5; j_call: TRBJ1-2; d_call: TRBD1; clone_size: few; cdr3_aa: CASRQGEGYTF; cdr3_nt: TGTGCCAGCAGGCAGGGGGAGGGCTACACCTTC
v_call: TRBV5-5; j_call: TRBJ1-5; d_call: -; clone_size: few; cdr3_aa: CASSLGQANQPQHF; cdr3_nt: TGTGCCAGCAGCTTGGGACAGGCCAATCAGCCCCAGCATTTT
v_call: TRBV11-3; j_call: TRBJ1-1; d_call: -; clone_size: -; cdr3_aa: CASSGGSAEAFF; cdr3_nt: TGTGCCAGCAGCGGGGGGTCTGCTGAAGCTTTCTTT
v_call: TRBV7-2; j_call: TRBJ2-2; d_call: -; clone_size: few; cdr3_aa: CASSLHQNTGELFF; cdr3_nt: TGTGCCAGCAGCTTACATCAGAACACCGGGGAGCTGTTTTTT
v_call: TRBV5-1; j_call: TRBJ2-7; d_call: -; clone_size: many; cdr3_aa: CASSLQGVEQYF; cdr3_nt: TGCGCCAGCAGCTTGCAAGGGGTCGAGCAGTACTTC
v_call: TRBV27; j_call: TRBJ2-5; d_call: TRBD2; clone_size: few; cdr3_aa: CASSQSGGRASKTQYF; cdr3_nt: TGTGCCAGCAGTCAGAGTGGCGGGAGGGCCTCGAAGACCCAGTACTTC
v_call: TRBV28; j_call: TRBJ2-7; d_call: TRBD1; clone_size: few; cdr3_aa: CASSLDRGGYEQYF; cdr3_nt: TGTGCCAGCAGTCTCGACAGGGGAGGTTACGAGCAGTACTTC
v_call: TRBV11-2; j_call: TRBJ2-3; d_call: -; clone_size: few; cdr3_aa: CASSRSRDPVWDTQYF; cdr3_nt: TGTGCCAGCAGCCGAAGCCGGGACCCCGTTTGGGATACGCAGTATTTT
v_call: TRBV7-2; j_call: TRBJ2-3; d_call: -; clone_size: -; cdr3_aa: CASSPYRETDTQYF; cdr3_nt: TGTGCCAGCAGCCCCTACAGGGAGACAGATACGCAGTATTTT
v_call: TRBV7-2; j_call: TRBJ2-7; d_call: TRBD2; clone_size: -; cdr3_aa: CASSSRKAGEGEQYF; cdr3_nt: TGTGCCAGCAGCTCGCGGAAAGCGGGAGAAGGGGAGCAGTACTTC
v_call: TRBV29-1; j_call: TRBJ1-2; d_call: TRBD1; clone_size: few; cdr3_aa: CSVEDGTASYGYTF; cdr3_nt: TGCAGCGTTGAAGACGGGACAGCCAGCTATGGCTACACCTTC
v_call: TRBV7-9; j_call: TRBJ2-1; d_call: TRBD1; clone_size: -; cdr3_aa: CASQGAVNEQFF; cdr3_nt: TGTGCCAGCCAGGGGGCAGTCAATGAGCAGTTCTTC
v_call: TRBV28; j_call: TRBJ2-1; d_call: TRBD2; clone_size: many; cdr3_aa: CASSTREGQFF; cdr3_nt: TGTGCCAGCAGCACGCGGGAGGGCCAGTTCTTC
v_call: TRBV7-2; j_call: TRBJ2-6; d_call: TRBD1; clone_size: few; cdr3_aa: CASSPPGQGTPGANVLTF; cdr3_nt: TGTGCCAGCAGCCCCCCGGGACAGGGTACTCCTGGGGCCAACGTCCTGACTTTC
v_call: TRBV6-5; j_call: TRBJ1-1; d_call: -; clone_size: -; cdr3_aa: CASSEVGKNTEAFF; cdr3_nt: TGTGCCAGCAGTGAAGTTGGGAAGAACACTGAAGCTTTCTTT
v_call: TRBV7-8; j_call: TRBJ2-7; d_call: -; clone_size: -; cdr3_aa: CASSLKGQGQYF; cdr3_nt: TGTGCCAGCAGTCTCAAGGGCCAGGGGCAGTACTTC
v_call: TRBV4-3; j_call: TRBJ2-7; d_call: TRBD2; clone_size: -; cdr3_aa: CASSQGAGVREQYF; cdr3_nt: TGCGCCAGCAGCCAAGGGGCGGGAGTACGTGAGCAGTACTTC
v_call: TRBV6-1; j_call: TRBJ1-2; d_call: -; clone_size: -; cdr3_aa: CASSSGSGNYGYTF; cdr3_nt: TGTGCCAGCAGCTCCGGATCAGGAAACTATGGCTACACCTTC
v_call: TRBV7-3; j_call: TRBJ1-2; d_call: TRBD1; clone_size: few; cdr3_aa: CASSPKPLDRVYGYTF; cdr3_nt: TGTGCCAGCAGCCCAAAACCCCTGGACAGGGTCTATGGCTACACCTTC
v_call: TRBV19; j_call: TRBJ2-1; d_call: -; clone_size: -; cdr3_aa: CASRETQLYNEQFF; cdr3_nt: TGTGCCAGTCGAGAAACCCAGCTTTACAATGAGCAGTTCTTC
v_call: TRBV28; j_call: TRBJ2-5; d_call: -; clone_size: few; cdr3_aa: CASKGSAGSQETQYF; cdr3_nt: TGTGCCAGCAAGGGCTCGGCCGGGAGTCAGGAGACCCAGTACTTC
v_call: TRBV7-2; j_call: TRBJ2-1; d_call: TRBD2; clone_size: few; cdr3_aa: CASSLADNEQFF; cdr3_nt: TGTGCCAGCAGTCTAGCGGACAATGAGCAGTTCTTC
v_call: TRBV6-4; j_call: TRBJ2-3; d_call: TRBD2; clone_size: -; cdr3_aa: CASSIAGGSDTQYF; cdr3_nt: TGTGCCAGCAGTATAGCGGGAGGATCTGATACGCAGTATTTT
v_call: TRBV5-1; j_call: TRBJ2-1; d_call: TRBD2; clone_size: few; cdr3_aa: CASSLVGREGGEQFF; cdr3_nt: TGCGCCAGCAGCTTGGTTGGGCGGGAGGGAGGTGAGCAGTTCTTC
v_call: TRBV6-5; j_call: TRBJ2-1; d_call: TRBD2; clone_size: -; cdr3_aa: CASSLSGRDNEQFF; cdr3_nt: TGTGCCAGCAGTTTAAGCGGGAGGGACAATGAGCAGTTCTTC
v_call: TRBV25-1; j_call: TRBJ2-7; d_call: -; clone_size: few; cdr3_aa: CASSDGAIRTREQYF; cdr3_nt: TGTGCCAGCAGTGACGGAGCTATTAGAACCCGCGAGCAGTACTTC
v_call: TRBV5-6; j_call: TRBJ2-5; d_call: -; clone_size: few; cdr3_aa: CASSWGEQETQYF; cdr3_nt: TGTGCCAGCAGCTGGGGGGAACAAGAGACCCAGTACTTC
v_call: TRBV7-2; j_call: TRBJ2-5; d_call: -; clone_size: few; cdr3_aa: CASSPYREETQYF; cdr3_nt: TGTGCCAGCAGCCCGTACAGGGAAGAGACCCAGTACTTC
v_call: TRBV2; j_call: TRBJ2-1; d_call: -; clone_size: -; cdr3_aa: CASHRESSYNEQFF; cdr3_nt: TGTGCCAGTCACAGGGAGAGCTCCTACAATGAGCAGTTCTTC
v_call: TRBV10-3; j_call: TRBJ2-1; d_call: -; clone_size: few; cdr3_aa: CAIRDGTYNEQFF; cdr3_nt: TGTGCCATCAGAGACGGAACCTACAATGAGCAGTTCTTC
v_call: TRBV9; j_call: TRBJ2-1; d_call: TRBD1; clone_size: many; cdr3_aa: CASSPHGQGAYNEQFF; cdr3_nt: TGTGCCAGCAGCCCACATGGGCAGGGGGCCTACAATGAGCAGTTCTTC
v_call: TRBV7-3; j_call: TRBJ2-1; d_call: TRBD1; clone_size: -; cdr3_aa: CASSPTGASSSYNEQFF; cdr3_nt: TGTGCCAGCAGCCCAACAGGGGCCTCAAGCTCCTACAATGAGCAGTTCTTC
v_call: TRBV6-6; j_call: TRBJ1-5; d_call: -; clone_size: -; cdr3_aa: CASSYLSQGHQPQHF; cdr3_nt: TGTGCCAGCAGTTATCTATCGCAGGGGCATCAGCCCCAGCATTTT
v_call: TRBV4-1; j_call: TRBJ2-1; d_call: -; clone_size: few; cdr3_aa: CASSQDRQYEQFF; cdr3_nt: TGCGCCAGCAGCCAAGATCGGCAGTATGAGCAGTTCTTC
v_call: TRBV7-3; j_call: TRBJ2-7; d_call: -; clone_size: -; cdr3_aa: CASSLVGYPHEQYF; cdr3_nt: TGTGCCAGCAGCTTAGTGGGGTACCCTCACGAGCAGTACTTC
v_call: TRBV5-5; j_call: TRBJ2-2; d_call: TRBD1; clone_size: few; cdr3_aa: CASSLGTGTGELFF; cdr3_nt: TGTGCCAGCAGCTTGGGGACAGGGACCGGGGAGCTGTTTTTT
v_call: TRBV18; j_call: TRBJ1-4; d_call: -; clone_size: few; cdr3_aa: CASSPLVAGMNEKLFF; cdr3_nt: TGTGCCAGCTCACCACTCGTGGCAGGGATGAATGAAAAACTGTTTTTT
v_call: TRBV29-1; j_call: TRBJ1-2; d_call: -; clone_size: -; cdr3_aa: CSVEELTWGGYTF; cdr3_nt: TGCAGCGTTGAAGAGCTGACTTGGGGTGGCTACACCTTC
v_call: TRBV7-9; j_call: TRBJ1-1; d_call: -; clone_size: -; cdr3_aa: CASSRVNTEAFF; cdr3_nt: TGTGCCAGCAGTCGAGTGAACACTGAAGCTTTCTTT
v_call: TRBV2; j_call: TRBJ1-1; d_call: -; clone_size: -; cdr3_aa: CASSVGGNTEAFF; cdr3_nt: TGTGCCAGCAGTGTAGGGGGGAACACTGAAGCTTTCTTT
v_call: TRBV4-2; j_call: TRBJ2-1; d_call: TRBD2; clone_size: -; cdr3_aa: CASSQSLAGGPGEQFF; cdr3_nt: TGTGCCAGCAGCCAAAGCCTGGCGGGAGGGCCGGGTGAGCAGTTCTTC
v_call: TRBV18; j_call: TRBJ2-5; d_call: -; clone_size: few; cdr3_aa: CASSPYRNQETQYF; cdr3_nt: TGTGCCAGCTCACCATACCGGAACCAAGAGACCCAGTACTTC
v_call: TRBV28; j_call: TRBJ2-3; d_call: TRBD2; clone_size: many; cdr3_aa: CASSLIAGTVADTQYF; cdr3_nt: TGTGCCAGCAGTCTCATAGCGGGAACCGTCGCAGATACGCAGTATTTT
v_call: TRBV2; j_call: TRBJ2-6; d_call: -; clone_size: few; cdr3_aa: CASSLLLEPGANVLTF; cdr3_nt: TGTGCCAGCAGCCTCCTTCTGGAACCTGGGGCCAACGTCCTGACTTTC
v_call: TRBV7-2; j_call: TRBJ2-1; d_call: -; clone_size: -; cdr3_aa: CASSLLRVPYGEQFF; cdr3_nt: TGTGCCAGCAGCCTACTTCGCGTACCGTACGGGGAGCAGTTCTTC
v_call: TRBV2; j_call: TRBJ2-3; d_call: TRBD2; clone_size: many; cdr3_aa: CASSNSGRATDTQYF; cdr3_nt: TGTGCCAGCAGTAATAGCGGGAGGGCCACAGATACGCAGTATTTT
v_call: TRBV18; j_call: TRBJ2-1; d_call: -; clone_size: few; cdr3_aa: CASSPSSYNEQFF; cdr3_nt: TGTGCCAGCTCCCCCAGTTCCTACAATGAGCAGTTCTTC
v_call: TRBV6-1; j_call: TRBJ2-3; d_call: -; clone_size: -; cdr3_aa: CASSLSDRRTDTQYF; cdr3_nt: TGTGCCAGCAGTCTTTCTGATAGACGCACAGATACGCAGTATTTT
v_call: TRBV11-1; j_call: TRBJ2-1; d_call: -; clone_size: medium-sized; cdr3_aa: CASSLFLNNEQFF; cdr3_nt: TGTGCCAGCAGCTTATTCTTGAACAATGAGCAGTTCTTC
v_call: TRBV19; j_call: TRBJ2-3; d_call: -; clone_size: -; cdr3_aa: CASSPKGVHTQYF; cdr3_nt: TGTGCCAGTAGTCCGAAGGGAGTACATACGCAGTATTTT
v_call: TRBV7-2; j_call: TRBJ2-7; d_call: -; clone_size: -; cdr3_aa: CASSSLPGYEQYF; cdr3_nt: TGTGCCAGCAGCTCACTTCCGGGGTACGAGCAGTACTTC
v_call: TRBV2; j_call: TRBJ2-7; d_call: -; clone_size: few; cdr3_aa: CASTEVLAAKFSYEQYF; cdr3_nt: TGTGCCAGCACTGAAGTGTTAGCGGCTAAATTCTCCTACGAGCAGTACTTC
v_call: TRBV18; j_call: TRBJ1-5; d_call: -; clone_size: few; cdr3_aa: CASKGGYNQPQHF; cdr3_nt: TGTGCCAGTAAGGGGGGTTACAATCAGCCCCAGCATTTT
v_call: TRBV7-2; j_call: TRBJ2-2; d_call: TRBD1; clone_size: few; cdr3_aa: CASSPRRQGRSTNTGELFF; cdr3_nt: TGTGCCAGCAGCCCCCGTCGACAGGGGAGGTCCACGAACACCGGGGAGCTGTTTTTT
v_call: TRBV12-5; j_call: TRBJ2-5; d_call: -; clone_size: few; cdr3_aa: CASAQSGGRETQYF; cdr3_nt: TGTGCTAGTGCCCAATCCGGGGGGCGAGAGACCCAGTACTTC
v_call: TRBV5-4; j_call: TRBJ2-5; d_call: -; clone_size: -; cdr3_aa: CASSLGKGGGVETQYF; cdr3_nt: TGTGCCAGCAGCTTGGGAAAAGGTGGGGGAGTAGAGACCCAGTACTTC
v_call: TRBV28; j_call: TRBJ2-7; d_call: -; clone_size: -; cdr3_aa: CASGSRPYEQYF; cdr3_nt: TGTGCCAGTGGATCACGGCCCTACGAGCAGTACTTC